This T cell receptor beta chain was profiled in a study of T-cell reconstitution after alpha-beta-depleted transplantation in children. Unique molecular identifiers were used in preparing the TCRbeta library. TCRdb reprocessed the PCR reads with MiXCR, giving one entry per CDR3 protein. The sample carries 350,000 to 400,000 distinct CDR3 sequences, about an eighth recorded once. The CDR3 has 14 residues. The germline V gene has CDR1 SGHRS and CDR2 YFSETQ. Trimming took off 5 bases at V and 2 bases at J, with 13 bases between the two ends. In this sample, this clonotype turned up a few times. This chain links TRBV5-1 with TRBJ2-5, with D perhaps being TRBD1 or TRBD2 (5 bases each). The sample in question was PBMCs, obtained from the stem cell graft. The TCR originated in a human donor who donated a stem cell graft to a child with Fanconi anemia. The CDR3 here is CASRTGDGQETQYF. The CDR3 coding sequence is TGCGCCAGCAGGACTGGGGACGGGCAAGAGACCCAGTACTTC.